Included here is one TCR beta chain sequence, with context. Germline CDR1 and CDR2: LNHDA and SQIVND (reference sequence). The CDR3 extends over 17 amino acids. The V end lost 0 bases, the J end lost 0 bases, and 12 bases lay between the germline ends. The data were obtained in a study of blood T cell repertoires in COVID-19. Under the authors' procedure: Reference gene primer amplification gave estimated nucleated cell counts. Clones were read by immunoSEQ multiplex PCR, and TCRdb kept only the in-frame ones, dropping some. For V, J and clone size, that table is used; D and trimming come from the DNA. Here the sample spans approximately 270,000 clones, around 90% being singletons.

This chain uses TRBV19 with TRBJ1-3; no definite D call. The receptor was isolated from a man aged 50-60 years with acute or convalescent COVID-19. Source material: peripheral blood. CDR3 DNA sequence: TGTGCCAGTAGTATAGATCCGGAGGGCCTCTCTGGAAACACCATATATTTT. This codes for CASSIDPEGLSGNTIYF.